This TCR beta chain emerged from a study of metastatic and nonmetastatic thyroid tumors (dated by TCRdb to 2020 to 2022). Looking at the study overall: Repertoires from peripheral blood and from tumor or nodule tissue samples of malignant and benign thyroid patients were compared.

Including the terminal cysteine and phenylalanine, the CDR3 comprises 14 residues. Only the CDR3 portion is preserved as DNA: 42 bases, with reading frame beginning at the first base. From a lookup of the germline V gene, CDR1 and CDR2 are MNHNS and SASEGT. The library was obtained by PCR. The sample was run on an Illumina HiSeq 4000. High-throughput sequencing was used to profile the TCR beta-chain CDR3 region of each patient. In the source study's methods: CDR3 differences across clinicopathological groups were used to build a classifier for discriminating distant-metastatic papillary thyroid cancer patients. The Shannon index was used to measure repertoire diversity, and the Morisita-Horn index was used to measure how similar tumor and blood repertoires were. The public reads were quality trimmed at Q25 with fastp and then assembled into clones with MiXCR by TCRdb, keeping productive beta chains. The authors' filters were not applied to this entry. Counted in this sample were 8,000 to 10,000 clones; under 25% of them appeared once. Of the sample, about 15% is held by the ten largest clones.

What the study reported, not specific to this receptor: TCR beta diversity was reported as significantly higher in malignant tumors than in benign nodules, in both blood and tumor samples.

For this clone: What this receptor recognizes is not known. One base away lies a much larger clone, so this may be a sequencing read error.

None of the patients had been given any treatment before thyroid surgery. Using T-cell receptor beta sequencing, the study looked back at clinical samples from patients collected from the early 2010s to the late 2010s. Recombination connected TRBV6-1 to TRBJ2-2, and perhaps TRBD1 as D gene, on 6 matching bases. Sequenced: adjacent normal tissue. The sequence came from a female donor with papillary thyroid cancer or a benign thyroid nodule (not recorded which). Some clones in this sample may be carry-over from other donors' samples. CDR3 loop: CASRNRGNAGELFF. At the DNA level, the sequence is TGTGCCAGCAGGAATAGGGGGAACGCCGGGGAGCTGTTTTTT.